The rows below give T cell receptor beta chains drawn from one sample of a study of blood T cell repertoires in COVID-19. Generated by immunoSEQ multiplex PCR, the TCRdb table keeps only in-frame clones and is missing some. The sample includes tens of thousands of clones, 86% of them seen just once. Material for sequencing was peripheral blood. The receptors stem from a man aged 50 to 59 with active or convalescent COVID-19. Each CDR3 is given with its conserved first and last residue. Each record gives: D gene, J gene, clone size, V gene, CDR3 DNA, CDR3 protein. A D gene is named only where the DNA matches it firmly. Size tells how often a clone was seen (once, few, many) or the class of an expanded clone, and some rows leave it out.

TRBD1,TRBJ2-6,-,TRBV4-2,TGTGCCAGCAGCCAACTAAGGGGGCTTAACTCTGGGGCCAACGTCCTGACTTTC,CASSQLRGLNSGANVLTF
-,TRBJ1-3,-,TRBV2,TGTGCCAGCAGTGCAGGGGTAGGAAACACCATATATTTT,CASSAGVGNTIYF
-,TRBJ1-3,-,TRBV5-6,TGTGCCAGCAGCTTGAACACCGTCGGAAACACCATATATTTT,CASSLNTVGNTIYF
TRBD1,TRBJ2-7,-,TRBV5-1,TGCGCCAGCAGCAAGGGACAGGTATCCCACGAGCAGTACTTC,CASSKGQVSHEQYF
-,TRBJ2-7,-,TRBV28,TGTGCCAGCAGTCGTAGCGGAGCCCCCGGGTACGAGCAGTACTTC,CASSRSGAPGYEQYF
TRBD2,TRBJ2-7,-,TRBV29-1,TGCAGCGCCCTACTTGGGACAACTAGCGGGAGTTACTACGAGCAGTACTTC,CSALLGTTSGSYYEQYF
-,TRBJ1-4,-,TRBV10-3,TGTGCCATCAGTGAGTCGAAGGGGGACGATGAAAAACTGTTTTTT,CAISESKGDDEKLFF
TRBD2,TRBJ2-1,-,TRBV5-1,TGCGCCAGCAGCTTGGTGGGAGGGTCCTACAATGAGCAGTTCTTC,CASSLVGGSYNEQFF
TRBD1,TRBJ2-7,-,TRBV6-2/TRBV6-3,TGTGCCAGCAGTTCTCCCGGGACAGGGGACGAGCAGTACTTC,CASSSPGTGDEQYF
TRBD1,TRBJ2-3,-,TRBV19,TGTGCCAGTAGTCCACAGGGGGCCAGAGATACGCAGTATTTT,CASSPQGARDTQYF
TRBD1,TRBJ1-2,-,TRBV6-5,TGTGCCAGCAGTTACAGACGGACAGGGGGAGGCTATGGCTACACCTTC,CASSYRRTGGGYGYTF
-,TRBJ2-7,-,TRBV14,TGTGCCAGCAGCCGGGACTTCTACGAGCAGTACTTC,CASSRDFYEQYF
-,TRBJ1-2,few,TRBV5-4,TGTGCCAGCAGCTTGGCCCCAGATATTAACTATGGCTACACCTTC,CASSLAPDINYGYTF
-,TRBJ2-7,-,TRBV28,TGTGCCAGCAGTTTACGCCGACATCAGGGCTCCGAGCAGTACTTC,CASSLRRHQGSEQYF
-,TRBJ2-4,-,TRBV15,TGTGCCACCGGGCAGGTGCGCGGGCACATTCAGTACTTC,CATGQVRGHIQYF
-,TRBJ1-1,-,TRBV24-1,TGTGCCACCAGTGATTTTAATGAGGGTTTGACTTTCTTT,CATSDFNEGLTFF
TRBD2,TRBJ2-5,once,TRBV24-1,TGTGCCACCAGTGATTTGACTAGCGGAGTGCAAGAGACCCAGTACTTC,CATSDLTSGVQETQYF
TRBD2,TRBJ2-5,-,TRBV7-2,TGTGCCAGCAGCCCTCCGGTGCGGGGGGGAACCTATCAAGAGACCCAGTACTTC,CASSPPVRGGTYQETQYF
-,TRBJ1-5,-,TRBV18,TGTGCCAGCTCATCGGAGGAGCAGCCCCAGCATTTT,CASSSEEQPQHF
-,TRBJ1-5,-,TRBV11-2,TGTGCCAGCAGCTTAGGAGGTGACCCCAACCAGCATTTT,CASSLGGDPNQHF
TRBD1,TRBJ1-4,-,TRBV12-3/TRBV12-4,TGTGCCAGCAGCCGGGACAGCTATGAAAAACTGTTTTTT,CASSRDSYEKLFF
-,TRBJ1-5,-,TRBV19,TGTGCCAGTAGTATAGGCACGGTGGGCGGCAATCAGCCCCAGCATTTT,CASSIGTVGGNQPQHF
TRBD1,TRBJ2-3,-,TRBV2,TGTGCCAGCAGTGTGGGAAGGGGGCAAGATACGCAGTATTTT,CASSVGRGQDTQYF
-,TRBJ2-7,-,TRBV19,TGTGCCAACCAACGGCAACTAGCCTACGAGCAGTACTTC,CANQRQLAYEQYF
TRBD1,TRBJ2-7,-,TRBV6-5,TGTGCCAGCCGGGACAGAAGCTACGAGCAGTACTTC,CASRDRSYEQYF
-,TRBJ1-5,-,TRBV6-6,TGTGCCAGCAGTTACTCCGGGATGCAGCCCCAGCATTTT,CASSYSGMQPQHF
TRBD1,TRBJ1-6,-,TRBV19,TGTGCCAGTAGCCACTCCGGGACAGGAATCTATAATTCACCCCTCCACTTT,CASSHSGTGIYNSPLHF
-,TRBJ2-1,few,TRBV2,TGTGCCAGCAGTAAAGGGGGGCTTCTGGACAATGAGCAGTTCTTC,CASSKGGLLDNEQFF
-,TRBJ2-7,-,TRBV27,TGTGCCAGCAGAAGAGGGCCCTACGAGCAGTACTTC,CASRRGPYEQYF
-,TRBJ2-1,-,TRBV18,TGTGCCAGCTCGGGGCGCATGTCTCTTGATATGGATGAGCAGTTCTTC,CASSGRMSLDMDEQFF
TRBD2,TRBJ2-7,-,TRBV28,TGTGCCAGCAGTTTAACTAGCGGGAGGGCCGAGCAGTACTTC,CASSLTSGRAEQYF
-,TRBJ2-1,-,TRBV9,TGTGCCAGCAGCGTAGATCCAGGTCCCAATGAGCAGTTCTTC,CASSVDPGPNEQFF
TRBD1,TRBJ2-1,-,TRBV19,TGTGCCAGTGAACAGGGGCCCGGCGAAGTGGAGCAGTTCTTC,CASEQGPGEVEQFF
TRBD1,TRBJ2-5,-,TRBV5-6,TGTGCCAGCAGCTTGGCTGGGGTGGCAGGGGGAAAGGGGACCCAGTACTTC,CASSLAGVAGGKGTQYF
-,TRBJ1-2,-,TRBV19,TGTGCCAGTAGTGCCCAAGCCACAGGGAACATTATATTCTATGGCTACACCTTC,CASSAQATGNIIFYGYTF
-,TRBJ1-2,-,TRBV18,TGTGCCAGCTCACACCGACAGGATCTCTCTGGCTACACCTTC,CASSHRQDLSGYTF
TRBD1,TRBJ1-1,-,TRBV19,TGTGCCAGTAGCCGACAGGGGGTTAACACTGAAGCTTTCTTT,CASSRQGVNTEAFF
TRBD2,TRBJ2-1,-,TRBV9,TGTGCCAGCAGCCCTAGCGGGGGAGGATACAATGAGCAGTTCTTC,CASSPSGGGYNEQFF
TRBD1,TRBJ2-7,once,TRBV12-5,TGTGCTAGTGGGCAGGGACAGGCCGACTACGAGCAGTACTTC,CASGQGQADYEQYF
-,TRBJ2-3,-,TRBV18,TGTGCCAGCTCACCGATATCTGGCGGAGGGTCAGATACGCAGTATTTT,CASSPISGGGSDTQYF
-,TRBJ2-7,-,TRBV28,TGTGCCGCAGGGGCAAGACGTCGCGAGCAGTACTTC,CAAGARRREQYF
-,TRBJ2-3,-,TRBV19,TGTGCCAGTAGTATACCACGAGCGGGAGATACGCAGTATTTT,CASSIPRAGDTQYF
-,TRBJ1-3,-,TRBV19,TGTGCCAGTAGTTTGACAGCCAGCTCTGGAAACACCATATATTTT,CASSLTASSGNTIYF
TRBD2,TRBJ2-3,-,TRBV11-2,TGTGCCAGCAGCTTAGATAAGGCGGGAGGGTTAGATACGCAGTATTTT,CASSLDKAGGLDTQYF